The 28 T cell receptor beta chains presented below share a single source sample, sequenced in a study of blood T cell repertoires in COVID-19. The method was immunoSEQ multiplex PCR; TCRdb's version includes in-frame clones alone and lacks a portion of them. The table includes about 230,000 clones, 75% to 90% detected once. Sequenced input: peripheral blood. The receptors were sampled from a middle-aged man with acute or convalescent COVID-19.

The chain uses TRBV27 and TRBJ1-1; D call uncertain. V was clipped by 0 bases and J by 1 base, with 15 bases between them. The CDR3 runs to 17 residues. The germline V gene has CDR1 MNHEY and CDR2 SMNVEV (reference sequence). CDR3 sequence: CASSLSGNGGWNTEAFF. For the CDR3, the DNA is TGTGCCAGCAGTTTATCCGGGAATGGAGGTTGGAACACTGAAGCTTTCTTT.

V usage is TRBV19 and J usage is TRBJ2-7; 10 bases map to TRBD1. Germline V gene sequence: CDR1 LNHDA, CDR2 SQIVND (reference sequence). V shed 6 bases, J shed 5 bases, and the junction held 7 bases outside the gene matches. The CDR3 runs to 14 residues. CDR3 coding DNA: TGTGCCAGTAGCCCGGGACAGGGGAACCACGAGCAGTACTTC. This encodes CASSPGQGNHEQYF.

This rearrangement joins TRBV3-1 (or the pseudogene TRBV3-2) to TRBJ1-3; D call uncertain. The V end lost 3 bases, the J end lost 0 bases, and 12 bases lay between the germline ends. This CDR3 comprises 16 residues. CDR1 is LGHDT, CDR2 YNNKEL, per germline (reference sequence). The CDR3 nucleotides are TGTGCCAGCAGCCAGGCCGAGGTAGTCTCTGGAAACACCATATATTTT. Translated, it gives CASSQAEVVSGNTIYF.

The V and J genes are TRBV29-1 and TRBJ2-6; 7 bases are a match to TRBD2. The V gene end was trimmed by 5 bases and the J gene end by 0 bases; junction bases not matched to a gene: 19. Germline CDR1 and CDR2: SQVTM and ANQGSEA. The CDR3 loop spans 20 amino acids. Written as DNA, the CDR3 is TGCAGCGTTCTGGGCGGGAGAGAAGACTTCTTTTCCTCTGGGGCCAACGTCCTGACTTTC. Translating gives CSVLGGREDFFSSGANVLTF. The full variable domain, with the rest looked up from reference TRBV29-1 and TRBJ2-6, is SAVISQKPSRDICQRGTSLTIQCQVDSQVTMMFWYRQQPGQSLTLIATANQGSEATYESGFVIDKFPISRPNLTFSTLTVSNMSPEDSSIYLCSVLGGREDFFSSGANVLTFGAGSRLTVL.

The chain combines TRBV7-6 with TRBJ2-2; D unclear. Trimming cost V 5 bases and J 6 bases, with 13 bases left between them. Germline-derived CDR1 and CDR2 are SGHVS and FNYEAQ. The CDR3 extends over 14 amino acids. CDR3 region: CASSQLLLSGELFF. CDR3 nucleotides: TGTGCCAGCAGCCAACTCCTCCTGTCCGGGGAGCTGTTTTTT.

This CDR3 is CASSRARGANQPQHF. As DNA, the CDR3 is TGTGCCAGTAGTAGGGCCAGGGGAGCAAATCAGCCCCAGCATTTT. This chain joins TRBV19 and TRBJ1-5; D is possibly TRBD1 (6 bases). The V gene's germline CDR1 is LNHDA and CDR2 SQIVND (reference sequence). The CDR3 has 15 amino acids. V lost 4 bases, J lost 4 bases, and 14 bases lay in between.

This clone turned up a few times. CDR3 sequence reads: CASSQGWTGALNTEAFF. The DNA of the CDR3 is TGTGCCAGCAGCCAAGGGTGGACAGGAGCCTTGAACACTGAAGCTTTCTTT. This chain links TRBV3-1 (or the pseudogene TRBV3-2) with TRBJ1-1; TRBD1 matches at 7 bases. Trimming removed 1 base from V and 0 bases from J; junction bases left unmatched: 8. The germline CDR1 and CDR2 sequences are LGHDT and YNNKEL (reference sequence). The CDR3 contains 17 residues.

The chain joins TRBV5-1 to TRBJ2-7; 8 bases line up with TRBD2. The CDR3 extends over 14 amino acids. V lost 4 bases and J lost 7; bases outside the gene matches: 10. Germline V CDR1 and CDR2: SGHRS, YFSETQ. The CDR3, as DNA: TGCGCCAGCAGCACCGCAGGACTAGCTCGGGAGCAGTACTTC. Translating it yields CASSTAGLAREQYF.

Only one count was recorded for this clone. The genes are TRBV10-3 and TRBJ1-2; TRBD1 agrees at 8 bases. CDR1 ENHRY and CDR2 SYGVKD come from the germline V gene. CDR3 length equals 13 residues. Trimming cost V 6 bases and J 2 bases; bases outside gene matches: 2. This chain's CDR3 is CAIRGQVNYGYTF. The CDR3 nucleotides read TGTGCCATCAGGGGACAGGTGAACTATGGCTACACCTTC.

This sequence joins TRBV14 and TRBJ2-1, with D possibly TRBD1 on 5 matching bases. Germline V gene sequence: CDR1 SGHDN, CDR2 FVKESK. V lost 0 bases, J lost 7 bases, and 13 bases lay in between. This CDR3 has 15 amino acids. CDR3 nucleotides: TGTGCCAGCAGCCAAGATTGGGGCCGGCGGAATGAGCAGTTCTTC. Translation gives CASSQDWGRRNEQFF.

The gene calls are TRBV9 and TRBJ2-3; 9 bases line up with TRBD2. Germline CDR1 SGDLS, CDR2 YYNGEE. The CDR3 is 15 amino acids. V lost 4 bases, J lost 1 base, and 4 bases stayed unmatched. The DNA of the CDR3 is TGTGCCAGCAGCCCCTTAGCGGGGGGCACAGATACGCAGTATTTT. This gives the protein CASSPLAGGTDTQYF.

The rearrangement joins TRBV5-1 to TRBJ2-3, with a tentative D call TRBD2 (5 bases). V gave up 4 bases and J gave up 6 bases, with 15 bases separating them. Germline CDR1 SGHRS, CDR2 YFSETQ. This CDR3 contains 14 residues. The CDR3 DNA reads as TGCGCCAGCAGCCCCACAGAGGGAACTGATACGCAGTATTTT. Translating it yields CASSPTEGTDTQYF.

The rearrangement joins TRBV30 to TRBJ1-4; TRBD1 is a possible D gene (5 bases). CDR3 length: 14 residues. CDR1 is GTSNPN and CDR2 is SVGIG in the germline V gene (reference sequence). The V end lost 8 bases, the J end lost 2 bases, and 15 bases lay between the germline ends. In nucleotides, the CDR3 is TGTGCCCGGACCATAGGGGCGACTAATGAAAAACTGTTTTTT. Its translation: CARTIGATNEKLFF.

The chain has TRBV5-4 and TRBJ2-1; TRBD1 aligns across 7 bases. The V segment lost 5 bases and the J segment 7 bases; nucleotides outside the gene matches: 9. Germline V lookup: CDR1 SGHNT, CDR2 YYREEE (reference sequence). This CDR3 is built from 14 residues. The CDR3 protein is CASRPGTDENEQFF. DNA of the CDR3: TGTGCCAGCAGGCCCGGGACAGATGAGAATGAGCAGTTCTTC.

This chain connects TRBV5-4 to TRBJ2-3; TRBD1 is a possible D gene (5 bases). Between the trimmed V and J ends, which lost 3 bases and 3 bases, there was a span of 23 bases. Germline CDR1 reads SGHNT; CDR2 reads YYREEE (reference sequence). CDR3 length equals 18 residues. This CDR3 is CASSSTTSGFLKTDTQYF. CDR3 sequence (DNA): TGTGCCAGCAGCTCTACCACTTCAGGGTTTTTAAAAACAGATACGCAGTATTTT.

The chain carries TRBV7-2 and TRBJ1-3; a weak D match, TRBD1 (6 bases). Per germline, CDR1 SGHTA and CDR2 FQGNSA. The germline V and J ends were trimmed by 6 bases and 4 bases, with 16 bases remaining between them. The CDR3 totals 15 residues. CDR3 amino acids: CASRGDAGTGNTIYF. CDR3 DNA sequence: TGTGCCAGCAGGGGGGACGCCGGGACAGGAAACACCATATATTTT.

The chain employs TRBV11-2 and TRBJ2-7; D is undetermined. V lost 3 bases and J 0 bases, leaving 9 bases between the germline ends. Germline values: CDR1 SGHAT, CDR2 FQNNGV. The CDR3 sequence is 14 residues long. CDR3 in amino acids: CASSLARSSYEQYF. In nucleotides, the CDR3 is TGTGCCAGCAGCTTGGCTAGGAGCTCCTACGAGCAGTACTTC.

The gene calls are TRBV6-5 and TRBJ2-2, with a weak D call TRBD2 (6 bases). With 6 bases removed from V and 3 bases from J, the gap between germline ends came to 14 bases. The CDR3 consists of 15 residues. CDR1 and CDR2 (germline): MNHEY, SVGAGI. In nucleotides, the CDR3 is TGTGCCAGCAGGCACCCCCAGCGGGACACCGGGGAGCTGTTTTTT. Its protein product is CASRHPQRDTGELFF.

This chain links TRBV7-8 with TRBJ2-7, with D tentatively TRBD2 (5 bases). The V end was cut by 1 base, the J end by 0 bases, with 13 bases between. Germline values: CDR1 SGHVS, CDR2 FQNEAQ. The CDR3 is 16 residues long. The CDR3 DNA sequence: TGTGCCAGCAGCTTAGTCGGACGGCGGGCCTCCTACGAGCAGTACTTC. Its protein product is CASSLVGRRASYEQYF.

On this clone: The junction differs from germline at one of its ends, possibly a read error. The chain joins TRBV2 to TRBJ1-1, with 9 bases that match TRBD1. Germline CDR1 and CDR2: SNHLY and FYNNEI. There are 13 residues in the CDR3. The CDR3 reads CASSEDRGTEAFF. The CDR3 DNA reads TGTGCCAGCAGCGAAGACAGGGGGACTGAAGCTTTCTTT.

This sequence joins TRBV7-3 and TRBJ2-2; 7 positions agree with TRBD1. Trimming at V came to 6 bases and at J to 6 bases, leaving 7 bases not matched to a gene. The CDR3 is 14 amino acids. From germline, CDR1 is SGHTA and CDR2 FQGTGA. The CDR3 protein is CASRFDRDAGELFF. The CDR3 nucleotides are TGTGCCAGCAGATTCGACAGGGATGCCGGGGAGCTGTTTTTT.

This clone was seen only a few times. The J gene is TRBJ1-5, the V gene TRBV6-5, with D perhaps matching TRBD1 (6 bases). The CDR3 runs 14 residues. V was trimmed by 6 bases and J by 3 bases, leaving 12 bases between them. Germline V CDR1 and CDR2: MNHEY, SVGAGI. The CDR3 DNA is TGTGCCAGCAGAGGGGCAGGGGTCAATCAGCCCCAGCATTTT. Protein: CASRGAGVNQPQHF.

The chain combines TRBV7-2 with TRBJ1-2; weak D call: TRBD1 (6 bases). Between the trimmed V and J ends, which lost 5 bases and 3 bases, there was a span of 13 bases. The CDR3 contains 14 residues. Per the germline V gene, CDR1 is SGHTA and CDR2 is FQGNSA. In nucleotides, the CDR3 is TGTGCCAGCAGCCCCCTAGGGGGGGACTATGGCTACACCTTC. It is translated as CASSPLGGDYGYTF.

The V and J genes are TRBV4-2 and TRBJ2-1; a weak D match, TRBD2 (5 bases). Trimming removed 4 bases at V and 7 bases at J, with 17 bases between. This CDR3 spans 15 amino acids. CDR1 LGHNA and CDR2 YNFKEQ come from the germline V gene. This CDR3 is CASSPAGVLGNEQFF. In nucleotides, the CDR3 is TGTGCCAGCAGCCCCGCCGGGGTTCTGGGGAATGAGCAGTTCTTC.

This clone was recorded a few times. The chain has TRBV7-3 and TRBJ2-3, with 8 bases that match TRBD2. The germline CDR1 and CDR2 sequences are SGHTA and FQGTGA. After removal of 4 bases from V and 2 bases from J, the junction contained 5 bases not matched to a gene. The CDR3 sequence is 15 residues long. The CDR3 spells CASSSTSGNTDTQYF. CDR3 DNA: TGTGCCAGCAGCTCCACTAGCGGTAACACAGATACGCAGTATTTT.

CDR3 bases: TGTGCCAGCAGCCCGACCGGGGCTGGAAACACCATATATTTT. Translation gives CASSPTGAGNTIYF. The chain has TRBV7-2 and TRBJ1-3; no clear D gene. There are 14 residues in the CDR3. Per germline, CDR1 SGHTA and CDR2 FQGNSA. Trimming stripped 5 bases from V and 2 bases from J, with 10 bases between.

This chain joins TRBV6-1 and TRBJ1-1; possible D gene TRBD1, 6 bases. This CDR3 region has 12 residues. V was trimmed by 6 bases and J by 5 bases, leaving 10 bases between them. CDR1 and CDR2 from the germline V gene are MNHNS and SASEGT. The CDR3 coding sequence is TGTGCCAGCAGGCTACAGGGAACTGAAGCTTTCTTT. Protein product: CASRLQGTEAFF.

The genes are TRBV6-5 and TRBJ2-7, with D perhaps TRBD1 (6 bases). Germline V CDR1 and CDR2: MNHEY, SVGAGI. The CDR3 is made up of 14 amino acids. With 8 bases removed from V and 7 bases from J, the gap between germline ends came to 21 bases. The CDR3 DNA reads TGTGCCAGCTACCGTGACAGGCACCGAGGGGAGCAGTACTTC. Its protein product is CASYRDRHRGEQYF.